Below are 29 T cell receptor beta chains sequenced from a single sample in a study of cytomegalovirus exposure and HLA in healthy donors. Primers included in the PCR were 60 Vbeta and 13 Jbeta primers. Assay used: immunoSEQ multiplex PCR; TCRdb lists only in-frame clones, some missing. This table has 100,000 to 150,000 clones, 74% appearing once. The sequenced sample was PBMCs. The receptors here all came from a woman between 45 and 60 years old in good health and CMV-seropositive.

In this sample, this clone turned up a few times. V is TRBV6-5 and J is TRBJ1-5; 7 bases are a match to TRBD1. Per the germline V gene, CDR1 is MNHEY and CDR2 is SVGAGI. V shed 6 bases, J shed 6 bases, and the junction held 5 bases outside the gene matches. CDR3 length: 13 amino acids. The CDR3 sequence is CASREYRGQPQHF. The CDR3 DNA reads TGTGCCAGCAGGGAATACAGGGGTCAGCCCCAGCATTTT.

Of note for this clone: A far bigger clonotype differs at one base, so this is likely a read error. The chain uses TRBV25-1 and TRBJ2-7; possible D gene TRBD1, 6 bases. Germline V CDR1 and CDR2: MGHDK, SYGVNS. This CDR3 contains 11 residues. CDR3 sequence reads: CASSPGDEQHF. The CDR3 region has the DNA TGTGCCAGCAGTCCAGGGGACGAGCAGCACTTC.

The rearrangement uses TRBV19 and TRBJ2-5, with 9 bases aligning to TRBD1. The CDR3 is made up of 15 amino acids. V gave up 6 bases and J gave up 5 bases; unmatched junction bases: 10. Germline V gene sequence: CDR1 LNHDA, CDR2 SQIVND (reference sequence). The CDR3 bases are TGTGCCAGTAGCTCTCCGGGACAGGGCGGGGAGACCCAGTACTTC. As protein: CASSSPGQGGETQYF.

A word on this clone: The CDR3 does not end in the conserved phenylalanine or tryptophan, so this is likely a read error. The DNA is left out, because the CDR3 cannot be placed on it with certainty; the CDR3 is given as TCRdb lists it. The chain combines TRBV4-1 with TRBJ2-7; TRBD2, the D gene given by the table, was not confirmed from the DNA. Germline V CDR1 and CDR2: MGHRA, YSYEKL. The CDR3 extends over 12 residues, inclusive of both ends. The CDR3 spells CASSQELGGEGL.

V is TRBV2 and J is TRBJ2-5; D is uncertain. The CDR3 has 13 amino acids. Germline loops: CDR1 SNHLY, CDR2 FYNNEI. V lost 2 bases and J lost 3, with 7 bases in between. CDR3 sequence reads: CASSELTEETQYF. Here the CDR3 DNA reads TGTGCCAGCAGTGAACTCACAGAAGAGACCCAGTACTTC.

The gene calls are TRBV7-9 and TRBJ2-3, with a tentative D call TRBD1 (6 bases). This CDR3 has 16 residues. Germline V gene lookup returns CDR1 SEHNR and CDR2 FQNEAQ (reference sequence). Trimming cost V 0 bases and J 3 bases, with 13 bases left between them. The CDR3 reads CASSLAGRGKTDTQYF. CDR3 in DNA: TGTGCCAGCAGCTTAGCCGGCAGGGGTAAAACAGATACGCAGTATTTT.

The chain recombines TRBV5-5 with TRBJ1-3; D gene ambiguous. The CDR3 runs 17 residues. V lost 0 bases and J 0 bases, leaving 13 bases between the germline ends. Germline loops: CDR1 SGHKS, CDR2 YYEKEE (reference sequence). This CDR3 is CASSLVAIRSSGNTIYF. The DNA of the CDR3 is TGTGCCAGCAGCTTGGTCGCCATACGGAGCTCTGGAAACACCATATATTTT.

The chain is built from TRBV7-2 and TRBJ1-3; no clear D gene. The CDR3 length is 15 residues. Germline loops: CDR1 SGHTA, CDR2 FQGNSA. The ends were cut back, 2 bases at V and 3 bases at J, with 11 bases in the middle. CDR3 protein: CASSLQRGGGNTIYF. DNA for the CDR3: TGTGCCAGCAGCTTACAACGGGGAGGTGGAAACACCATATATTTT.

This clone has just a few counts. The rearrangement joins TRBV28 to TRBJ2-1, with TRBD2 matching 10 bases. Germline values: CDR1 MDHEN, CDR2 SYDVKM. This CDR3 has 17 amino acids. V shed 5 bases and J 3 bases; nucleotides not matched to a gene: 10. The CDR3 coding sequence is TGTGCCAGCAGTCCCCCTAAGCGGGGGGGCTACTACAATGAGCAGTTCTTC. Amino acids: CASSPPKRGGYYNEQFF. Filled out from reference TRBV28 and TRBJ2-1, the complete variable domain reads DVKVTQSSRYLVKRTGEKVFLECVQDMDHENMFWYRQDPGLGLRLIYFSYDVKMKEKGDIPEGYSVSREKKERFSLILESASTNQTSMYLCASSPPKRGGYYNEQFFGPGTRLTVL.

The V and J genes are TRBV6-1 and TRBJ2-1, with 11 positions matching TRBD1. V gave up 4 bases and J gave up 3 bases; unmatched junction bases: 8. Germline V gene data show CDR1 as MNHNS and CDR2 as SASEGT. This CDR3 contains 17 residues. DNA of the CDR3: TGTGCCAGCAGTGTTGAAGGACAGGGGGCTTACTACAATGAGCAGTTCTTC. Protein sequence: CASSVEGQGAYYNEQFF.

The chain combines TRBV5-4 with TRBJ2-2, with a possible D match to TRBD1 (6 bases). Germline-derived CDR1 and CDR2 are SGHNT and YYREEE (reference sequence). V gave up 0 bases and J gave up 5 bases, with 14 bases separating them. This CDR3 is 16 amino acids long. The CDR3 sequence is CASSLAPTGETGELFF. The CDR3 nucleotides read TGTGCCAGCAGCTTGGCCCCGACAGGAGAAACCGGGGAGCTGTTTTTT.

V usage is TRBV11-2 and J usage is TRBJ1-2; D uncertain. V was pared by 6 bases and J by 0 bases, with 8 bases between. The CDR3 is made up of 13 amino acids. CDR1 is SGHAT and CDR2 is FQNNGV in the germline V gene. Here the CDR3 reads CASRGGANYGYTF. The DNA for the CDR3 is TGTGCCAGCAGGGGAGGTGCTAACTATGGCTACACCTTC.

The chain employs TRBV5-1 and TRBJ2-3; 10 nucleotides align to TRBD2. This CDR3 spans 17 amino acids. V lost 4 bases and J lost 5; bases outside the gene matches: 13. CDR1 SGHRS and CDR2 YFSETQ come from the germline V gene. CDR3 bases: TGCGCCAGCAGCCCGAAACCAGCGGGGGGGCCTAAAGATACGCAGTATTTT. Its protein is CASSPKPAGGPKDTQYF.

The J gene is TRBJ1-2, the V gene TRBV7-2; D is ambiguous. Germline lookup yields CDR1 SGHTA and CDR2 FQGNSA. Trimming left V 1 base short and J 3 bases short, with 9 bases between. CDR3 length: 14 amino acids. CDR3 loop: CASSLGTGDYGYTF. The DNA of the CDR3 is TGTGCCAGCAGCTTAGGTACGGGTGACTATGGCTACACCTTC. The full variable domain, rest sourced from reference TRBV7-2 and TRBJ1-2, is GAGVSQSPSNKVTEKGKDVELRCDPISGHTALYWYRQSLGQGLEFLIYFQGNSAPDKSGLPSDRFSAERTGGSVSTLTIQRTQQEDSAVYLCASSLGTGDYGYTFGSGTRLTVV.

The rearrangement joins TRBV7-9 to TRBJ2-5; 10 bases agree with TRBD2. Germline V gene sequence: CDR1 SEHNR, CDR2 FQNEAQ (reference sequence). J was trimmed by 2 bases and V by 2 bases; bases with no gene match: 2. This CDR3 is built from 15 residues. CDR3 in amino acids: CASSLTLAGQETQYF. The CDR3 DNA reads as TGTGCCAGCAGCTTAACACTAGCGGGGCAAGAGACCCAGTACTTC.

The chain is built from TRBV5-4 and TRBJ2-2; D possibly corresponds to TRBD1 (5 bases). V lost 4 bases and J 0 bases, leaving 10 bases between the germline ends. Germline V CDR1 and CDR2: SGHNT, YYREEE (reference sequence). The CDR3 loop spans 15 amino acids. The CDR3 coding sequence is TGTGCCAGCAGCAAGACAGTTCCGAACACCGGGGAGCTGTTTTTT. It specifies CASSKTVPNTGELFF.

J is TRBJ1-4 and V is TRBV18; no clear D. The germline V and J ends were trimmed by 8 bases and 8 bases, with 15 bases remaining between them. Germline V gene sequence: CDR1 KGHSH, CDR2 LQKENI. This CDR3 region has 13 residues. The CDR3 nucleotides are TGTGCCAGCAGGCGGTCGGTAGAGGAAAAACTGTTTTTT. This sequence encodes CASRRSVEEKLFF.

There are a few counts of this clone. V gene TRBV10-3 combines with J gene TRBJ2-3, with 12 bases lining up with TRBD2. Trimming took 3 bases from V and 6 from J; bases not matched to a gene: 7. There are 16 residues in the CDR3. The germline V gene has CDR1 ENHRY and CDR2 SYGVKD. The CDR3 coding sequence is TGTGCCATCAGTGAATCGACTAGCGGGGGACCGGATACGCAGTATTTT. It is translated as CAISESTSGGPDTQYF.

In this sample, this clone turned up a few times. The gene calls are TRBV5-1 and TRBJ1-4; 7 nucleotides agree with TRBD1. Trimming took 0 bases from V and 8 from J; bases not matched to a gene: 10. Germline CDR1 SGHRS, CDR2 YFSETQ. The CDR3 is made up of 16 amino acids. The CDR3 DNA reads TGCGCCAGCAGCTTGGGTCCGGAGGGGGCGCAAGAAAAACTGTTTTTT. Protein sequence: CASSLGPEGAQEKLFF.

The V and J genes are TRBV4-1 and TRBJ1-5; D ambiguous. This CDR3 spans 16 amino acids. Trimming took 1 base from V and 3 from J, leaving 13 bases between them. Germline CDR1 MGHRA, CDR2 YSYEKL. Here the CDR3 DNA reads TGCGCCAGCAGCCAAGGGTCGTTTGGCTTCAATCAGCCCCAGCATTTT. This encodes CASSQGSFGFNQPQHF.

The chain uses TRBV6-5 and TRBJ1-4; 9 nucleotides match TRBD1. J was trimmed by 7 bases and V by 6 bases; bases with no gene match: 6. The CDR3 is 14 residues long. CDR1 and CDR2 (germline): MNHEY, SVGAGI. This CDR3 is CASRQGQGSEKLFF. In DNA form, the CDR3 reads TGTGCCAGCAGACAGGGACAGGGTAGTGAAAAACTGTTTTTT.

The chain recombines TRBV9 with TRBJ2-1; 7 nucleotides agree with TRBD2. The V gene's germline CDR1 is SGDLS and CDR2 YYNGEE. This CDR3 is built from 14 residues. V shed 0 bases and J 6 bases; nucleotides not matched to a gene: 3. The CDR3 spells CASSVAWGGNEQFF. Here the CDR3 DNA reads TGTGCCAGCAGCGTAGCTTGGGGGGGCAATGAGCAGTTCTTC.

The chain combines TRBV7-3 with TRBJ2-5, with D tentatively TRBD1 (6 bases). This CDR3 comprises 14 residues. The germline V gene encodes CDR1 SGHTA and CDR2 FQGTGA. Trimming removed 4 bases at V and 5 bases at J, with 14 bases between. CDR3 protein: CASSSDRSGETQYF. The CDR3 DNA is TGTGCCAGCAGCTCGGACAGAAGTGGGGAGACCCAGTACTTC.

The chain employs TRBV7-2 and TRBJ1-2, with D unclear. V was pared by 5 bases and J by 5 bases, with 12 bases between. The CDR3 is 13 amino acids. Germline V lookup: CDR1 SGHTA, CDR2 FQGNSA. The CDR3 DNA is TGTGCCAGCAGCCCAGCGGAAGGGTATGGCTACACCTTC. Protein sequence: CASSPAEGYGYTF.

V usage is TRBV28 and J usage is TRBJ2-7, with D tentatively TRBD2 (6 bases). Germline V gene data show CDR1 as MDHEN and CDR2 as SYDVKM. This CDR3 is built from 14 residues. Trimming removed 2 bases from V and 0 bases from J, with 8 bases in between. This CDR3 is CASSLAGYSYEQYF. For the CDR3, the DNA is TGTGCCAGCAGTTTAGCGGGGTACTCCTACGAGCAGTACTTC.

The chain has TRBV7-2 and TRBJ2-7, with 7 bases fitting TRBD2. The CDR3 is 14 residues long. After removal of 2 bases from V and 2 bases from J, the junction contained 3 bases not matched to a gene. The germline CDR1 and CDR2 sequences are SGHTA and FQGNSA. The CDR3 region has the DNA TGTGCCAGCAGCTTAAGGGGACTACCCTACGAGCAGTACTTC. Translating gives CASSLRGLPYEQYF.

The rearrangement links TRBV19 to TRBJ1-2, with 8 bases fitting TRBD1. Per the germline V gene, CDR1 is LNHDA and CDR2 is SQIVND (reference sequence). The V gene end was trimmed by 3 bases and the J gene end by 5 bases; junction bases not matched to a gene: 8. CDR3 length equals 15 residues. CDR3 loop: CASSILSTGGYGYTF. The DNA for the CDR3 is TGTGCCAGTAGTATTCTCTCCACAGGGGGGTATGGCTACACCTTC.

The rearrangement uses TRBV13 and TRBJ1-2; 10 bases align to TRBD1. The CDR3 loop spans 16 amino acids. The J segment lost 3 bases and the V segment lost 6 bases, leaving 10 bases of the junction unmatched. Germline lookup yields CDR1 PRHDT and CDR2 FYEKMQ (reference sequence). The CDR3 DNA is TGTGCCAGCAGTCTCATAGGGGACAGGGGAGACTATGGCTACACCTTC. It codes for CASSLIGDRGDYGYTF.

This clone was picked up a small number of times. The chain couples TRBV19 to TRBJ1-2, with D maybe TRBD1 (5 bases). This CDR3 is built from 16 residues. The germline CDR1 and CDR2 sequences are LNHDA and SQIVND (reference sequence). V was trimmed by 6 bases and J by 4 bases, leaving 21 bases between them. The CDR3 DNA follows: TGTGCCAGTAGCATGAGACAGCCGCAATCTTTCTATGGCTACACCTTC. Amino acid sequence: CASSMRQPQSFYGYTF.